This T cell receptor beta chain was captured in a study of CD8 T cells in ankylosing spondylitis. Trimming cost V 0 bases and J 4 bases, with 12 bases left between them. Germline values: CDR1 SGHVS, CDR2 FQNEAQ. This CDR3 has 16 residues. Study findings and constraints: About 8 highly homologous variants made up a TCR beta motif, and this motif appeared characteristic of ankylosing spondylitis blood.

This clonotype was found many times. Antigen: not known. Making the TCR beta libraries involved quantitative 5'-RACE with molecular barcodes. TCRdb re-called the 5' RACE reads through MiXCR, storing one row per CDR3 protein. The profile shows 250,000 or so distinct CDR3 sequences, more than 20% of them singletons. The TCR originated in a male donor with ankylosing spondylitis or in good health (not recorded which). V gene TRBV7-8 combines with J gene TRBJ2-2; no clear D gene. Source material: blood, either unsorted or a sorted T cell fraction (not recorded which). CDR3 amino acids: CASSLAGREPTGELFF. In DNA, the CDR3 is TGTGCCAGCAGCTTAGCGGGTCGAGAGCCCACCGGGGAGCTGTTTTTT. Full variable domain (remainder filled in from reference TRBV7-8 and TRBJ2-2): GAGVSQSPRYKVAKRGQDVALRCDPISGHVSLFWYQQALGQGPEFLTYFQNEAQLDKSGLPSDRFFAERPEGSVSTLKIQRTQQEDSAVYLCASSLAGREPTGELFFGEGSRLTVL.